The following is a T cell receptor (beta chain) sequence with its context. The antigen remains undetermined. This entry is derived from a study of cytomegalovirus exposure and HLA in healthy donors. As for the study in general: A preliminary data release comprised tens of millions of unique TCRs obtained from HLA-typed donors. Study conclusions and caveats: Researchers counted over 150 TCR beta chains as cytomegalovirus-associated. Earlier analysis found most TCR beta V segments productive about 90% or about 30% of the time. Reports showed the classifier diagnosing cytomegalovirus status with high specificity and sensitivity.

PCR employed 60 Vbeta and 13 Jbeta primers. Measured with immunoSEQ multiplex PCR; TCRdb has only the in-frame clones, and not every one. The sample has 100,000 or so clones; around 84% are singletons. Germline lookup yields CDR1 SGHRS and CDR2 YFSETQ. The J segment lost 8 bases and the V segment lost 4 bases, leaving 9 bases of the junction unmatched. There are 15 residues in the CDR3. The sequence was collected from a man aged 18 to 30 in good health and CMV-seronegative. The chain links TRBV5-1 to TRBJ1-4; 9 bases map to TRBD1. Sequenced material: PBMCs. In nucleotides, the CDR3 is TGCGCCAGCAGCGATTCCGGGACAGGGTTGGAAAAACTGTTTTTT. Its translation: CASSDSGTGLEKLFF.